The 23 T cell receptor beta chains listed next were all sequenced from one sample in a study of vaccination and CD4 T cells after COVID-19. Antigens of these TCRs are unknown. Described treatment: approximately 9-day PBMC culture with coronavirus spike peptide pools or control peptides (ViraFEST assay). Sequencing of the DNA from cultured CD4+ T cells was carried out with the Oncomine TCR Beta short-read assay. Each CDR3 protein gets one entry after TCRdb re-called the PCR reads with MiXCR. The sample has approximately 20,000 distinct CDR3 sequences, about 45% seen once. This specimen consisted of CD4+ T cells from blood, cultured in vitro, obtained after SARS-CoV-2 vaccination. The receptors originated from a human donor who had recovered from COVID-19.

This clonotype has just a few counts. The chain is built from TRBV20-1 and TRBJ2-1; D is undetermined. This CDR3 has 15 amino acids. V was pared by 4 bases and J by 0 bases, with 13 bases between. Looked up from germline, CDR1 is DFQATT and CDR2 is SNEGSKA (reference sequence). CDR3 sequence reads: CSAKPGRSSYNEQFF. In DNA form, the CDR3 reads TGCAGTGCTAAACCGGGCAGAAGCTCCTACAATGAGCAGTTCTTC.

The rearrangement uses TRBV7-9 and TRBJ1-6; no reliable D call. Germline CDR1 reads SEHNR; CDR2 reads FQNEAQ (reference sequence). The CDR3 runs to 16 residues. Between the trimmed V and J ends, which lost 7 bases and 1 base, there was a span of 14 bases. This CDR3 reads CASNSNLGSYNSPLHF. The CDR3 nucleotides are TGTGCCAGCAACTCAAATCTGGGTTCCTATAATTCACCCCTCCACTTT.

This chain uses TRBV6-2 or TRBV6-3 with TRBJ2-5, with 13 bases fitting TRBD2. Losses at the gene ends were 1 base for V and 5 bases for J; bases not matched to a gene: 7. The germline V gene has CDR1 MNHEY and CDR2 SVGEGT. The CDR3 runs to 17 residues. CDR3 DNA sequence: TGTGCCAGCAGTTACTGGACTAGCGGGGGTCTGAGGGAGACCCAGTACTTC. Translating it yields CASSYWTSGGLRETQYF.

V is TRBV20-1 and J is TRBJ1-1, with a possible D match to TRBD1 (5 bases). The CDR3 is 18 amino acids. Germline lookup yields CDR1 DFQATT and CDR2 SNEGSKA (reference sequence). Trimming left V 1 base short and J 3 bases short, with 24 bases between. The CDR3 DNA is TGCAGTGCTAGAGTTACCAGCGGTGGGGCACTCATGGACACTGAAGCTTTCTTT. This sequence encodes CSARVTSGGALMDTEAFF.

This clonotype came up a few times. Written as DNA, the CDR3 is TGTGCCAGTATCCCTCCCTCTCAGGGGGCAAGGGAGGTGAACACTGAAGCTTTCTTT. The encoded protein is CASIPPSQGAREVNTEAFF. V is TRBV19 and J is TRBJ1-1, with 8 positions matching TRBD1. The length of the CDR3 is 19 residues. Losses at the gene ends were 7 bases for V and 0 bases for J; bases not matched to a gene: 19. Germline CDR1 and CDR2: LNHDA and SQIVND (reference sequence). Full variable domain (missing parts from reference TRBV19 and TRBJ1-1): DGGITQSPKYLFRKEGQNVTLSCEQNLNHDAMYWYRQDPGQGLRLIYYSQIVNDFQKGDIAEGYSVSREKKESFPLTVTSAQKNPTAFYLCASIPPSQGAREVNTEAFFGQGTRLTVV.

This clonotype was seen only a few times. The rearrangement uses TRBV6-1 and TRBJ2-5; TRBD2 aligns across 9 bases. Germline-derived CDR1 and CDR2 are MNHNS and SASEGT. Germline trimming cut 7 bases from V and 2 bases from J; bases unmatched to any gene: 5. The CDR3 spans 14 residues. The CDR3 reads CASTPGLAQETQYF. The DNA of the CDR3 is TGTGCCAGCACCCCGGGACTAGCACAAGAGACCCAGTACTTC.

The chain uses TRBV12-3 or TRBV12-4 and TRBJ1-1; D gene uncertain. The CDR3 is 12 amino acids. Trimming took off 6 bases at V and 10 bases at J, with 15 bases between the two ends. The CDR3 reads CASRDASVRAFF. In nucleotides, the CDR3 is TGTGCCAGCAGGGACGCGAGTGTGCGAGCTTTCTTT.

The CDR3 DNA is TGTGCCAGCACCCCGTTGGGCTACCACTATGGCTACACCTTC. It translates to CASTPLGYHYGYTF. The chain combines TRBV28 with TRBJ1-2; D is unclear. Between the trimmed V and J ends, which lost 7 bases and 3 bases, there was a span of 15 bases. There are 14 residues in the CDR3. Germline CDR1 and CDR2: MDHEN and SYDVKM.

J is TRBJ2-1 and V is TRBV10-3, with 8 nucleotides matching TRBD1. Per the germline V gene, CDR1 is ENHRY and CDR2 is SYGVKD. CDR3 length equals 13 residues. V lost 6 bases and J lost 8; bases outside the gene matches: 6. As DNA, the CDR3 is TGTGCCATCAGCAAGGACAGGGAGGATGAGCAGTTCTTC. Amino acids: CAISKDREDEQFF.

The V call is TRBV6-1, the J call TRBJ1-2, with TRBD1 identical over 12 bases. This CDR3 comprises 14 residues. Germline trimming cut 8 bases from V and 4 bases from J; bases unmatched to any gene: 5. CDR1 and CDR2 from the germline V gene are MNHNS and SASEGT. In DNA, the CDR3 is TGTGCCAGCGGGCGGGACAGGGGGCTCTATGGCTACACCTTC. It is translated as CASGRDRGLYGYTF.

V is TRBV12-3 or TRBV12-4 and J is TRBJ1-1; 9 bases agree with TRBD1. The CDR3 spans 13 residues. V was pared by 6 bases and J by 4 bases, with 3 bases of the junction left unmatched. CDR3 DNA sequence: TGTGCCAGCAGAACAGGGGGCGGCACTGAAGCTTTCTTT. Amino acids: CASRTGGGTEAFF.

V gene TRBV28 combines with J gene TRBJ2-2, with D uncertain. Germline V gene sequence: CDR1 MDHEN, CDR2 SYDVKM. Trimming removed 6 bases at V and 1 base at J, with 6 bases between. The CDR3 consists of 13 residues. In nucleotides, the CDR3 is TGTGCCAGCAGCGAGGTGAACACCGGGGAGCTGTTTTTT. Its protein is CASSEVNTGELFF.

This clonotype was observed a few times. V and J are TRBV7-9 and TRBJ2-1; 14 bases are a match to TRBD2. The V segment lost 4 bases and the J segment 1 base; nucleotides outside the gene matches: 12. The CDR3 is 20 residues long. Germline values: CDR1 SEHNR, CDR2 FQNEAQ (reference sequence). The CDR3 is CASSSRTSGRLIGSYNEQFF. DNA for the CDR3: TGTGCCAGCAGCTCACGGACTAGCGGGAGGCTGATCGGATCCTACAATGAGCAGTTCTTC. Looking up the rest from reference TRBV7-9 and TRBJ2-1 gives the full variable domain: DTGVSQNPRHKITKRGQNVTFRCDPISEHNRLYWYRQTLGQGPEFLTYFQNEAQLEKSRLLSDRFSAERPKGSFSTLEIQRTEQGDSAMYLCASSSRTSGRLIGSYNEQFFGPGTRLTVL.

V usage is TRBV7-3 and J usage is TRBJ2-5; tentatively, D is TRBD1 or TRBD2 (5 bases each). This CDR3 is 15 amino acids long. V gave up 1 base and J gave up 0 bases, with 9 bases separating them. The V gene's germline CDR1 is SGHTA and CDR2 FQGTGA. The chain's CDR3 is CASSLNGAYQETQYF. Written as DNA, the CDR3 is TGTGCCAGCAGCTTAAACGGGGCGTACCAAGAGACCCAGTACTTC.

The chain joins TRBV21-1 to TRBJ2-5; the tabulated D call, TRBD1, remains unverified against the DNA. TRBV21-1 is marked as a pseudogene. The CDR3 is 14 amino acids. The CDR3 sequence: CASSVRTGAETQYF. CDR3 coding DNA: TGTGCCAGCAGCGTCCGGACAGGGGCGGAGACCCAGTACTTC.

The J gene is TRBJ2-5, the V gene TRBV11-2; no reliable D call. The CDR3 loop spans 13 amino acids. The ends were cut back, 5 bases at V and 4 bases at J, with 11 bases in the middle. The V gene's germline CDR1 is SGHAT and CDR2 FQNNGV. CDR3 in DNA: TGTGCCAGCAGCCCCACGAGTAGAGAGACCCAGTACTTC. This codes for CASSPTSRETQYF.

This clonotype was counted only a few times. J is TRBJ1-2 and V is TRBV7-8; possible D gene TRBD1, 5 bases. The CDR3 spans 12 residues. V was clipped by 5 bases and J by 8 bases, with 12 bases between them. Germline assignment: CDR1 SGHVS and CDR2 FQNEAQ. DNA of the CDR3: TGTGCCAGCAGCCCGACAGCGGCCGGCTACACCTTC. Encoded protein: CASSPTAAGYTF.

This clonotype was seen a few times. CDR3 residues: CASSLPQAPNQPQHF. CDR3 coding DNA: TGTGCCAGCAGCTTACCTCAGGCACCTAATCAGCCCCAGCATTTT. The genes are TRBV7-2 and TRBJ1-5; D unresolved. The length of the CDR3 is 15 residues. Per the germline V gene, CDR1 is SGHTA and CDR2 is FQGNSA. Trimming shortened V by 2 bases and J by 4 bases, and 12 bases separated the two germline ends.

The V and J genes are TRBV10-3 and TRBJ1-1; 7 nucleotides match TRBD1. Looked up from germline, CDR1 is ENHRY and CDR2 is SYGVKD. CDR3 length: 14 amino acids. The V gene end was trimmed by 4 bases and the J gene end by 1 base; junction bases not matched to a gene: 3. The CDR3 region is CAISGGQENTEAFF. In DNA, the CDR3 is TGTGCCATCAGTGGTGGACAGGAGAACACTGAAGCTTTCTTT.

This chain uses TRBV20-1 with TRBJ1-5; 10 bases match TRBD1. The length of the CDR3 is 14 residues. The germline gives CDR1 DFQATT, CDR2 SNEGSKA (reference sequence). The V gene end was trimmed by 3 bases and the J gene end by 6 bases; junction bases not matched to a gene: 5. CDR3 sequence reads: CSASDRGPAQPQHF. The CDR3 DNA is TGCAGTGCTAGTGACAGGGGGCCGGCTCAGCCCCAGCATTTT.

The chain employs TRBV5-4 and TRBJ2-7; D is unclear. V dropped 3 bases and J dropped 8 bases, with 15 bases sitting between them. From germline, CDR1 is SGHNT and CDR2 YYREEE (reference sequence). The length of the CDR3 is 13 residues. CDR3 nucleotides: TGTGCCAGCAGCTCCGGGCCCCAAATCCAGCAGTACTTC. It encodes CASSSGPQIQQYF.

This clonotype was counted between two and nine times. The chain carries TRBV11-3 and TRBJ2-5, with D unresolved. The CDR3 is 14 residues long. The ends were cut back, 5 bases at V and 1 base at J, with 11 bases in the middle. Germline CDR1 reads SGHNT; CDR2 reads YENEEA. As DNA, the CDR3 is TGTGCCAGCAGCCCATCGGCAGCCCAAGAGACCCAGTACTTC. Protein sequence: CASSPSAAQETQYF.

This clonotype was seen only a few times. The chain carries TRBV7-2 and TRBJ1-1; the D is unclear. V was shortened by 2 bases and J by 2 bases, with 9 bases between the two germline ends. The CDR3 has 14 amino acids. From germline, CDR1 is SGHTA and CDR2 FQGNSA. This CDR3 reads CASSLKLGNTEAFF. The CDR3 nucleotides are TGTGCCAGCAGCTTAAAATTAGGTAACACTGAAGCTTTCTTT.